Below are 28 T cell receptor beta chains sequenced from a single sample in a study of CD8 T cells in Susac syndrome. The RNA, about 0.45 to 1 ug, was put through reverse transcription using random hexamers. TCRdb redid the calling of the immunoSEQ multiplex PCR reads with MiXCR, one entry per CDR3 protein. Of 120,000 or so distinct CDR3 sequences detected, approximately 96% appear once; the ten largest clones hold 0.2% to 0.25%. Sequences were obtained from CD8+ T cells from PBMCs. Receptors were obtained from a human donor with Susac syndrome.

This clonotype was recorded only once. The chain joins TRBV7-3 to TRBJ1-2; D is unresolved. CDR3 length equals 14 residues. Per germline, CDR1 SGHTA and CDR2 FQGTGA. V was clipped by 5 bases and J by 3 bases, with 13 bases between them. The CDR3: CASSPTGVDYGYTF. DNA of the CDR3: TGTGCCAGCAGCCCCACCGGGGTCGACTATGGCTACACCTTC. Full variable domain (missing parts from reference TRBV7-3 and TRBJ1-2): GAGVSQTPSNKVTEKGKYVELRCDPISGHTALYWYRQSLGQGPEFLIYFQGTGAADDSGLPNDRFFAVRPEGSVSTLKIQRTERGDSAVYLCASSPTGVDYGYTFGSGTRLTVV.

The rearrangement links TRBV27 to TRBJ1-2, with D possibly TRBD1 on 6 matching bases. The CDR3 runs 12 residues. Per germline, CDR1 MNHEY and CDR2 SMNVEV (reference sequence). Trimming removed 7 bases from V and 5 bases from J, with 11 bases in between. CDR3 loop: CASKTGIYGYTF. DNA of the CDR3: TGTGCCAGCAAAACAGGGATTTATGGCTACACCTTC.

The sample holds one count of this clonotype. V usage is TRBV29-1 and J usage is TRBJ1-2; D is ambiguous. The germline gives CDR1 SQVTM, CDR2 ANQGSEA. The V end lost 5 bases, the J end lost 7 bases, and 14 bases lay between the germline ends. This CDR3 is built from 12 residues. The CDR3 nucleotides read TGCAGCGTTAAAGGCCCGGAGGCTGGCTACACCTTC. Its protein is CSVKGPEAGYTF. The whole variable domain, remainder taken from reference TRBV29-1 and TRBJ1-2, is SAVISQKPSRDICQRGTSLTIQCQVDSQVTMMFWYRQQPGQSLTLIATANQGSEATYESGFVIDKFPISRPNLTFSTLTVSNMSPEDSSIYLCSVKGPEAGYTFGSGTRLTVV.

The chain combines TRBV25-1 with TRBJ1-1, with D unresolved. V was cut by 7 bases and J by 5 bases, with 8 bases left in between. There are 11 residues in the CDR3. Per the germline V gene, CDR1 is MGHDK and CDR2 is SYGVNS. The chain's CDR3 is CASNLGTEAFF. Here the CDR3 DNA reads TGTGCCAGCAATTTGGGTACTGAAGCTTTCTTT.

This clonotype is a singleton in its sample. DNA for the CDR3: TGTGCCAGCAGCGTAGAGACTAGCCCAGGCCGGGAGCTGTTTTTT. Its translation: CASSVETSPGRELFF. The rearrangement joins TRBV9 to TRBJ2-2, with 7 positions matching TRBD2. The CDR3 length is 15 residues. From germline, CDR1 is SGDLS and CDR2 YYNGEE. Germline trimming cut 0 bases from V and 9 bases from J; bases unmatched to any gene: 8.

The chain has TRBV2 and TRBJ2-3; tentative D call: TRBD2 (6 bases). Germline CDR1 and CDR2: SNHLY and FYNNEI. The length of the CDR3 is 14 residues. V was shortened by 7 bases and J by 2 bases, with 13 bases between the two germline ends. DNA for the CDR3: TGTGCCAGCATCCCGGGGGATTTCACAGATACGCAGTATTTT. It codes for CASIPGDFTDTQYF.

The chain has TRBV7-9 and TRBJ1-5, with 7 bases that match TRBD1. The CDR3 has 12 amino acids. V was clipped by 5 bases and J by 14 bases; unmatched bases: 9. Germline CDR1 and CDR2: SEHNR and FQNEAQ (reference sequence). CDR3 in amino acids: CASSPVGQDKHF. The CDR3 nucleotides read TGTGCCAGCAGCCCGGTAGGACAGGACAAGCATTTT.

This CDR3 reads CSVEDPRGSPSRSEQFF. The CDR3 DNA sequence: TGCAGCGTTGAAGATCCCCGGGGCTCGCCATCAAGGAGTGAGCAGTTCTTC. The chain joins TRBV29-1 to TRBJ2-1; either TRBD1 or TRBD2 may supply D (5 bases each). The germline gives CDR1 SQVTM, CDR2 ANQGSEA. V dropped 0 bases and J dropped 9 bases, with 24 bases sitting between them. The length of the CDR3 is 17 residues.

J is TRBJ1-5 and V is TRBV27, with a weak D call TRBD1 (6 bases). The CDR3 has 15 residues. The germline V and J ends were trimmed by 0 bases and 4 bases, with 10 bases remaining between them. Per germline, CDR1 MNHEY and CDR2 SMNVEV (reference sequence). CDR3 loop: CASSLSGAENQPQHF. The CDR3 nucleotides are TGTGCCAGCAGTTTATCGGGGGCAGAAAATCAGCCCCAGCATTTT.

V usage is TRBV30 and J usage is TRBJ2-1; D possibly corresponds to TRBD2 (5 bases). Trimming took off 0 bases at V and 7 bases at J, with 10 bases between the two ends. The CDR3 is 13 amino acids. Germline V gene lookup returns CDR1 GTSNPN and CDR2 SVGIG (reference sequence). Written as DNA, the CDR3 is TGTGCCTGGAGTGTAGTGGGAGTAAATGAGCAGTTCTTC. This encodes CAWSVVGVNEQFF.

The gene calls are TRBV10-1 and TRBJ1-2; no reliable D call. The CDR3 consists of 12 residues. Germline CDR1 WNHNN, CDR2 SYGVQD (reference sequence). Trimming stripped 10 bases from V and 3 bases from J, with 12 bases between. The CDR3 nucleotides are TGCGCCACGCACGGCCGGGACTATGGCTACACCTTC. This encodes CATHGRDYGYTF.

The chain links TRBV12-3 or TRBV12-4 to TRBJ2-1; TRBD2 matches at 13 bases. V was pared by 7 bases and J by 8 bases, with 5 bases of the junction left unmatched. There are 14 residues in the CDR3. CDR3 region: CASTTSGRVDEQFF. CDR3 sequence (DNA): TGTGCCAGCACAACTAGCGGGAGGGTAGATGAGCAGTTCTTC.

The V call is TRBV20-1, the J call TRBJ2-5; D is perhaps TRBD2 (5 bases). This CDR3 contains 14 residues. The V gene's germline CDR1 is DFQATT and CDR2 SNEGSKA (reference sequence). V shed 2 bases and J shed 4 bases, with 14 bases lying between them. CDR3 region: CSARSPGGAETQYF. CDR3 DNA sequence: TGCAGTGCTAGAAGTCCCGGAGGCGCAGAGACCCAGTACTTC.

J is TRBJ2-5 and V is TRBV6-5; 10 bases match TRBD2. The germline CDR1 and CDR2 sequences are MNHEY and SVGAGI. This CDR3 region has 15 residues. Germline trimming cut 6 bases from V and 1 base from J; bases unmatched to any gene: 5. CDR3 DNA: TGTGCCAGCAGCGACGGACTAGCGGCCCAAGAGACCCAGTACTTC. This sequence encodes CASSDGLAAQETQYF.

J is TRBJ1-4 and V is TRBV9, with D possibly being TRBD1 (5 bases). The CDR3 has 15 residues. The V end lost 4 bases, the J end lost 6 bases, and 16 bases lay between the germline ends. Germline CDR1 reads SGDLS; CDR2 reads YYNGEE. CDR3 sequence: CASSSSGTVHEKLFF. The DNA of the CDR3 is TGTGCCAGCAGCTCCTCCGGGACCGTGCATGAAAAACTGTTTTTT.

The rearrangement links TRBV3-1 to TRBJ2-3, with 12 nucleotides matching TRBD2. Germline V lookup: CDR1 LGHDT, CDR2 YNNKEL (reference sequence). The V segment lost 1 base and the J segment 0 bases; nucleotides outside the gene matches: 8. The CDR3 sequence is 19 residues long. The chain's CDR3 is CASSQVASGGAESTDTQYF. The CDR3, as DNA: TGTGCCAGCAGCCAAGTGGCTAGCGGGGGGGCCGAGAGCACAGATACGCAGTATTTT.

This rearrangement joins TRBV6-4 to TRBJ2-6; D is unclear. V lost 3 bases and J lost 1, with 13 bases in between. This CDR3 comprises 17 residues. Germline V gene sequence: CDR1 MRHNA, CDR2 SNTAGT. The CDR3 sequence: CASSELGQPSGANVLTF. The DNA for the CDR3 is TGTGCCAGCAGTGAATTGGGCCAGCCATCTGGGGCCAACGTCCTGACTTTC.

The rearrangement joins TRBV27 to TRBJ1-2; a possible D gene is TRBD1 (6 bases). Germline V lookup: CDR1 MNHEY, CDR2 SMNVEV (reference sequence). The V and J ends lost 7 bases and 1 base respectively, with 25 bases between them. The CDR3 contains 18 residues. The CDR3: CASTPGRHRATNNYGYTF. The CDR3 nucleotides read TGTGCCAGCACCCCAGGTCGTCACAGGGCCACAAATAACTATGGCTACACCTTC.

CDR3 nucleotide sequence: TGCGCCAGCAGCCAAGGACAGGGTGGTTCTGGGGCCAACGTCCTGACTTTC. Protein sequence: CASSQGQGGSGANVLTF. V gene TRBV4-3 combines with J gene TRBJ2-6; 7 positions agree with TRBD1. CDR1 is LGHNA and CDR2 is YSLEER in the germline V gene. Germline trimming cut 1 base from V and 1 base from J; bases unmatched to any gene: 4. This CDR3 has 17 residues.

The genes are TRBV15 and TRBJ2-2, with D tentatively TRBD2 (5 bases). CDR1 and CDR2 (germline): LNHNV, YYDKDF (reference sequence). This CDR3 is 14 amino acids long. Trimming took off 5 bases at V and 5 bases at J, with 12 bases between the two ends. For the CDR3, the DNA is TGTGCCACCAGCGTACGTAGGGAGACCGGGGAGCTGTTTTTT. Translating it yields CATSVRRETGELFF.

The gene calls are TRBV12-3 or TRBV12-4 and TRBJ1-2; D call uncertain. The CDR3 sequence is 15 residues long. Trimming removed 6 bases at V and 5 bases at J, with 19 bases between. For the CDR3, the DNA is TGTGCCAGCAGCTACCGACGGGGATGGGAATATGGCTACACCTTC. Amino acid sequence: CASSYRRGWEYGYTF.

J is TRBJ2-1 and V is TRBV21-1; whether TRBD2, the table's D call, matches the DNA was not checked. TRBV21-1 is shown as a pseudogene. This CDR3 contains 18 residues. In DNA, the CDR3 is TGTGCCAGCAGCAAAGCGGGGGAACGGGGGGGCCACTACAATGAGCAGTTCTTC. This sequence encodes CASSKAGERGGHYNEQFF.

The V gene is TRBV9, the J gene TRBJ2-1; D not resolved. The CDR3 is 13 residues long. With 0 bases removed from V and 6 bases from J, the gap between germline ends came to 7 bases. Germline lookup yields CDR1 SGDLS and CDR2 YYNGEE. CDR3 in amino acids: CASSVVPGNEQFF. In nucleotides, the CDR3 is TGTGCCAGCAGCGTAGTGCCGGGCAATGAGCAGTTCTTC.

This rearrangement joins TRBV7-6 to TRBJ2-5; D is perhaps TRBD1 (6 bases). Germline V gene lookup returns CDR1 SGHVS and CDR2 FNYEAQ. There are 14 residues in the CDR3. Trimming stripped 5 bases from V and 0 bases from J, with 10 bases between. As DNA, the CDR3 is TGTGCCAGCAGCGCCCGGACAGACCAAGAGACCCAGTACTTC. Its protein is CASSARTDQETQYF.

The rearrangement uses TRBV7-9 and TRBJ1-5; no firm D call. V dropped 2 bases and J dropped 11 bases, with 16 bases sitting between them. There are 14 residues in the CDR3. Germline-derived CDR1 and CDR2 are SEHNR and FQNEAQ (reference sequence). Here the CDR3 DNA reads TGTGCCAGCAGCTTAAGGACGCTTTCGGCGGCCCAGCATTTT. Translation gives CASSLRTLSAAQHF.

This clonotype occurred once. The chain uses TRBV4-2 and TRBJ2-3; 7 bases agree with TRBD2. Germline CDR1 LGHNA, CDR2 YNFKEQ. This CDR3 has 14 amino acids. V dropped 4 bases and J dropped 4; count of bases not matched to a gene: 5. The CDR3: CASSPGLVSDTQYF. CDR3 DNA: TGTGCCAGCAGCCCCGGACTAGTCTCAGATACGCAGTATTTT.

The CDR3 loop reads CASSLMVGRAGNEQFF. DNA for the CDR3: TGTGCCAGCAGCTTAATGGTCGGGAGGGCCGGTAATGAGCAGTTCTTC. The V gene is TRBV7-6, the J gene TRBJ2-1; 8 bases match TRBD2. Losses at the gene ends were 2 bases for V and 7 bases for J; bases not matched to a gene: 10. Germline CDR1 SGHVS, CDR2 FNYEAQ. The CDR3 covers 16 residues.

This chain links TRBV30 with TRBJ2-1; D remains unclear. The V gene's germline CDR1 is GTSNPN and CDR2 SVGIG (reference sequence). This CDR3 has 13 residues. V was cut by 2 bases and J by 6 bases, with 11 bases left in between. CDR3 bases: TGTGCCTGGAGTACAGACACCGGCAATGAGCAGTTCTTC. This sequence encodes CAWSTDTGNEQFF.